These 32 T cell receptor beta chains came from one sample sequenced in a study of T cell changes during pregnancy in multiple sclerosis. Clones were sequenced by immunoSEQ multiplex PCR, and TCRdb holds only the in-frame ones, with some missing. The table includes about 40,000 clones, roughly 90% detected once. The sample in question was CD8+ T cells from peripheral blood mononuclear cells, obtained in the third trimester of pregnancy. These receptors originate from a female donor with multiple sclerosis, enrolled in a pregnancy study.

This clone came up once. The chain couples TRBV6-5 to TRBJ2-1; no firm D call. V gave up 7 bases and J gave up 6 bases, with 7 bases separating them. CDR1 and CDR2 (germline): MNHEY, SVGAGI. This CDR3 is built from 11 residues. CDR3 loop: CASTYRNEQFF. The CDR3 DNA reads TGTGCCAGCACCTACCGCAATGAGCAGTTCTTC.

The chain couples TRBV5-4 to TRBJ2-1, with D perhaps matching TRBD2 (5 bases). Germline lookup yields CDR1 SGHNT and CDR2 YYREEE (reference sequence). The CDR3 extends over 14 amino acids. The V end was cut by 3 bases, the J end by 6 bases, with 13 bases between. The CDR3 protein is CASSYRTLGNEQFF. Written as DNA, the CDR3 is TGTGCCAGCAGCTACCGGACTCTGGGCAATGAGCAGTTCTTC.

A remark on this clone: Within the sample, other DNA sequences also encode this same CDR3. The rearrangement links TRBV4-3 to TRBJ2-7, with unresolved D. Trimming pared 0 bases from V and 0 bases from J, leaving 9 bases between. CDR1 LGHNA and CDR2 YSLEER come from the germline V gene. This CDR3 is built from 15 residues. The CDR3 loop reads CASSQDRSGSYEQYF. CDR3 DNA: TGCGCCAGCAGCCAAGATCGATCAGGCTCCTACGAGCAGTACTTC.

This rearrangement joins TRBV15 to TRBJ2-1; D is possibly TRBD2 (5 bases). Trimming took off 0 bases at V and 1 base at J, with 16 bases between the two ends. CDR3 length equals 18 residues. From germline, CDR1 is LNHNV and CDR2 YYDKDF (reference sequence). The CDR3 loop reads CATSRDEASGVSYNEQFF. CDR3 coding DNA: TGTGCCACCAGCAGAGATGAGGCCAGCGGAGTATCCTACAATGAGCAGTTCTTC.

This clone appeared a single time. The gene calls are TRBV19 and TRBJ2-7, with TRBD1 as a possible D gene (5 bases). This CDR3 is 16 amino acids long. Germline V gene lookup returns CDR1 LNHDA and CDR2 SQIVND (reference sequence). V was trimmed by 0 bases and J by 3 bases, leaving 15 bases between them. Here the CDR3 DNA reads TGTGCCAGTAGTATAGACCCGACAGCACGGAGCTACGAGCAGTACTTC. It codes for CASSIDPTARSYEQYF.

This chain uses TRBV19 with TRBJ2-1, with D unresolved. Between the trimmed V and J ends, which lost 5 bases and 0 bases, there was a span of 17 bases. This CDR3 has 17 amino acids. CDR1 LNHDA and CDR2 SQIVND come from the germline V gene (reference sequence). The CDR3 DNA reads TGTGCCAGTAGTCCATACCCCGGGTTGAGCTCCTACAATGAGCAGTTCTTC. Its translation is CASSPYPGLSSYNEQFF. The full variable domain, rest sourced from reference TRBV19 and TRBJ2-1, is DGGITQSPKYLFRKEGQNVTLSCEQNLNHDAMYWYRQDPGQGLRLIYYSQIVNDFQKGDIAEGYSVSREKKESFPLTVTSAQKNPTAFYLCASSPYPGLSSYNEQFFGPGTRLTVL.

The genes are TRBV27 and TRBJ2-1, with D maybe TRBD2 (6 bases). The germline V gene encodes CDR1 MNHEY and CDR2 SMNVEV (reference sequence). This CDR3 region has 13 residues. V lost 10 bases and J lost 3, with 13 bases in between. CDR3: CATASANYNEQFF. The CDR3 DNA reads TGTGCCACCGCTAGCGCTAACTACAATGAGCAGTTCTTC.

Here the CDR3 DNA reads TGTGCCAGCAGCTTGGGTGAAGGGGCTCATAACGAGCAGTACTTC. As protein: CASSLGEGAHNEQYF. The J gene is TRBJ2-7, the V gene TRBV5-5; D may be TRBD1 (5 bases). Germline CDR1 is SGHKS and CDR2 is YYEKEE (reference sequence). Trimming took 0 bases from V and 5 from J, leaving 15 bases between them. This CDR3 is built from 15 residues.

This clone was counted a single time. The germline gene is not matched at one end of the junction; a read error may be the cause. The chain couples TRBV7-2 to TRBJ1-5; possible D gene TRBD1, 6 bases. This CDR3 comprises 14 residues. Germline V gene lookup returns CDR1 SGHTA and CDR2 FQGNSA. The DNA for the CDR3 is TGTGCCAGCAGCCAAGGGGCAGGTGGACAGCCCCGGCATTTT. Encoded protein: CASSQGAGGQPRHF.

The chain employs TRBV7-9 and TRBJ2-6; D uncertain. The V and J ends lost 3 bases and 0 bases respectively, with 6 bases between them. The CDR3 has 15 residues. Per the germline V gene, CDR1 is SEHNR and CDR2 is FQNEAQ (reference sequence). CDR3 amino acids: CASSFTNSGANVLTF. CDR3 DNA sequence: TGTGCCAGCAGCTTCACTAACTCTGGGGCCAACGTCCTGACTTTC.

This clone is labeled large. CDR3 amino acids: CASSPNENNEQFF. Here the CDR3 DNA reads TGTGCCAGCAGCCCTAATGAAAACAATGAGCAGTTCTTC. V usage is TRBV6-5 and J usage is TRBJ2-1, with no clear D. The CDR3 is 13 amino acids. Germline V gene sequence: CDR1 MNHEY, CDR2 SVGAGI. Trimming stripped 6 bases from V and 5 bases from J, with 11 bases between.

The V gene is TRBV7-9, the J gene TRBJ2-1, with TRBD2 matching 7 bases. Germline V gene lookup returns CDR1 SEHNR and CDR2 FQNEAQ (reference sequence). This CDR3 region has 15 residues. V lost 1 base to trimming and J lost 2 bases; unmatched junction nucleotides: 2. The CDR3, as DNA: TGTGCCAGCAGCTTAGTTCTAGCGGCCTACAATGAGCAGTTCTTC. Amino acids: CASSLVLAAYNEQFF.

V is TRBV2 and J is TRBJ2-7; TRBD2 matches at 11 bases. The J segment lost 13 bases and the V segment lost 5 bases, leaving 10 bases of the junction unmatched. Germline V gene data show CDR1 as SNHLY and CDR2 as FYNNEI. The CDR3 loop spans 13 amino acids. CDR3 region: CASSTTWTSGFYF. CDR3 coding DNA: TGTGCCAGCAGTACTACCTGGACTAGCGGGTTCTACTTC.

The V call is TRBV7-3, the J call TRBJ2-3; 7 bases match TRBD2. Trimming cost V 4 bases and J 4 bases; bases outside gene matches: 11. This CDR3 has 16 amino acids. Germline V lookup: CDR1 SGHTA, CDR2 FQGTGA. CDR3 in amino acids: CASSSPSGDNADTQYF. The CDR3 bases are TGTGCCAGCAGCTCACCGAGCGGGGATAACGCAGATACGCAGTATTTT.

This clone was observed once. This chain joins TRBV7-3 and TRBJ1-1, with a possible D match to TRBD1 (5 bases). This CDR3 has 21 amino acids. Deletions cut 1 base from V and 0 bases from J, with 27 bases between. CDR1 is SGHTA and CDR2 is FQGTGA in the germline V gene. CDR3 bases: TGTGCCAGCAGCTTAATAGGGTATGCCACAGGATGGCCCTCCATGAACACTGAAGCTTTCTTT. Its protein is CASSLIGYATGWPSMNTEAFF.

J is TRBJ2-1 and V is TRBV28; 8 positions match TRBD2. Germline V gene sequence: CDR1 MDHEN, CDR2 SYDVKM. The CDR3 extends over 15 amino acids. After removal of 6 bases from V and 2 bases from J, the junction contained 6 bases not matched to a gene. DNA for the CDR3: TGTGCCAGCAGGGACACTAGCGGTGCCTACAATGAGCAGTTCTTC. Translation gives CASRDTSGAYNEQFF.

The chain joins TRBV19 to TRBJ2-1; TRBD2 matches 10 bases. Germline CDR1 is LNHDA and CDR2 is SQIVND (reference sequence). The J segment lost 3 bases and the V segment lost 7 bases, leaving 3 bases of the junction unmatched. The CDR3 sequence is 14 residues long. CDR3 loop: CASNVAGGYNEQFF. CDR3 bases: TGTGCCAGTAACGTAGCGGGAGGCTACAATGAGCAGTTCTTC.

This rearrangement joins TRBV9 to TRBJ2-1; the D gene is possibly TRBD2 (5 bases). Germline values: CDR1 SGDLS, CDR2 YYNGEE. Trimming left V 1 base short and J 7 bases short, with 15 bases between. The CDR3 length is 15 residues. The CDR3 region is CASSVYEGMENEQFF. For the CDR3, the DNA is TGTGCCAGCAGCGTATATGAGGGAATGGAAAATGAGCAGTTCTTC.

This rearrangement joins TRBV19 to TRBJ2-7; TRBD1 aligns across 7 bases. The CDR3 loop spans 13 amino acids. CDR1 is LNHDA, CDR2 SQIVND, per germline (reference sequence). The J segment lost 3 bases and the V segment lost 11 bases, leaving 10 bases of the junction unmatched. CDR3 region: CASSKGANYEQYF. CDR3 nucleotides: TGTGCCTCGTCGAAGGGGGCGAACTACGAGCAGTACTTC.

The V call is TRBV14, the J call TRBJ2-1, with no clear D. CDR1 SGHDN and CDR2 FVKESK come from the germline V gene. Trimming took off 5 bases at V and 2 bases at J, with 7 bases between the two ends. This CDR3 comprises 13 residues. This CDR3 is CASSGPTYNEQFF. CDR3 in DNA: TGTGCCAGCAGCGGTCCTACCTACAATGAGCAGTTCTTC.

In DNA, the CDR3 is TGTGCCAGCAGCTTCGCGCCCGGGGAGGGGACCACTGAAGCTTTCTTT. As protein: CASSFAPGEGTTEAFF. The chain links TRBV11-2 to TRBJ1-1; a possible D gene is TRBD1 (5 bases). Trimming took 3 bases from V and 4 from J, leaving 18 bases between them. Germline assignment: CDR1 SGHAT and CDR2 FQNNGV. This CDR3 comprises 16 residues.

V usage is TRBV29-1 and J usage is TRBJ2-7; 10 nucleotides align to TRBD1. Per germline, CDR1 SQVTM and CDR2 ANQGSEA. J was trimmed by 3 bases and V by 3 bases; bases with no gene match: 2. CDR3 length: 13 residues. CDR3 bases: TGCAGCGTTGAGACAGGGGGCGTCTACGAGCAGTACTTC. It is translated as CSVETGGVYEQYF.

The chain links TRBV15 to TRBJ2-4; 7 nucleotides agree with TRBD2. Germline V lookup: CDR1 LNHNV, CDR2 YYDKDF (reference sequence). J lost 0 bases, V lost 0 bases, and 17 bases had no gene match. This CDR3 is 21 amino acids long. The CDR3 sequence: CATSRELYREDAILAKNIQYF. DNA for the CDR3: TGTGCCACCAGCAGAGAACTCTATCGGGAGGACGCAATACTAGCCAAAAACATTCAGTACTTC.

The chain recombines TRBV27 with TRBJ1-5; 7 bases are a match to TRBD1. V was clipped by 5 bases and J by 3 bases; unmatched bases: 4. CDR1 MNHEY and CDR2 SMNVEV come from the germline V gene (reference sequence). The CDR3 consists of 14 residues. This chain's CDR3 is CASSNTGDNQPQHF. The CDR3 DNA follows: TGTGCCAGCAGTAACACAGGGGACAATCAGCCCCAGCATTTT.

The chain carries TRBV16 and TRBJ2-4, with D possibly being TRBD2 (6 bases). The V gene lost 5 bases and the J gene lost 1 base, with 6 bases spanning the gap. Germline CDR1 is KGHSY and CDR2 is FQNENV. The CDR3 has 13 residues. The CDR3 sequence is CASSGGAKNIQYF. DNA of the CDR3: TGTGCCAGCAGCGGGGGGGCCAAAAACATTCAGTACTTC.

The CDR3 DNA follows: TGTGCCAGCAGTTTACTACAGGGGATGAACACTGAAGCTTTCTTT. Amino acids: CASSLLQGMNTEAFF. The chain links TRBV6-6 to TRBJ1-1, with 7 bases aligning to TRBD1. Germline loops: CDR1 MNHNY, CDR2 SVGAGI (reference sequence). V shed 4 bases and J 0 bases; nucleotides not matched to a gene: 5. The CDR3 spans 15 residues.

This chain connects TRBV12-5 to TRBJ2-7; D perhaps matches TRBD2 (6 bases). The germline CDR1 and CDR2 sequences are LGHNT and FRNRAP. This CDR3 comprises 15 residues. V lost 5 bases, J lost 0 bases, and 14 bases lay in between. In nucleotides, the CDR3 is TGTGCTAGTGGTGGCGGGACTCTCGGCTCCTACGAGCAGTACTTC. Translated: CASGGGTLGSYEQYF.

The chain employs TRBV28 and TRBJ2-7; 12 bases fit TRBD2. Germline trimming cut 4 bases from V and 2 bases from J; bases unmatched to any gene: 6. The CDR3 is 16 residues long. From germline, CDR1 is MDHEN and CDR2 SYDVKM. CDR3 sequence (DNA): TGTGCCAGCAGTTACGCGACTAGCGGGAGCCCCTACGAGCAGTACTTC. Translating it yields CASSYATSGSPYEQYF.

The chain uses TRBV28 and TRBJ2-3; TRBD2 matches at 8 bases. In germline, CDR1 is MDHEN, CDR2 SYDVKM. This CDR3 is built from 15 residues. V trimming: 3 bases; J trimming: 2 bases; junction bases outside the gene matches: 4. The CDR3 here is CASSFGAGDTDTQYF. In DNA form, the CDR3 reads TGTGCCAGCAGTTTTGGAGCGGGGGACACAGATACGCAGTATTTT.

The gene calls are TRBV18 and TRBJ1-5, with D unresolved. Trimming stripped 2 bases from V and 4 bases from J, with 9 bases between. Looked up from germline, CDR1 is KGHSH and CDR2 is LQKENI. This CDR3 spans 14 amino acids. The chain's CDR3 is CASSPSGKNQPQHF. The CDR3 DNA is TGTGCCAGCTCACCATCGGGGAAAAATCAGCCCCAGCATTTT.

V usage is TRBV29-1 and J usage is TRBJ2-1; D possibly corresponds to TRBD2 (6 bases). From germline, CDR1 is SQVTM and CDR2 ANQGSEA. CDR3 length: 15 residues. Trimming took 7 bases from V and 0 from J, leaving 16 bases between them. DNA for the CDR3: TGCAGCGCCGAGGGCGGGATGAGCTCCTACAATGAGCAGTTCTTC. Its protein product is CSAEGGMSSYNEQFF.

This clone was picked up one time. The chain carries TRBV7-6 and TRBJ2-7, with 8 bases matching TRBD2. Germline lookup yields CDR1 SGHVS and CDR2 FNYEAQ. This CDR3 has 15 amino acids. V shed 5 bases, J shed 3 bases, and the junction held 9 bases outside the gene matches. CDR3 amino acids: CASSPGAGGYYEQYF. The CDR3 DNA reads as TGTGCCAGCAGCCCGGGGGCGGGAGGCTACTACGAGCAGTACTTC.